This passage covers 28 T cell receptor beta chains from one sample sequenced in a study of blood T cell repertoires in COVID-19. Clones were read by immunoSEQ multiplex PCR, and TCRdb kept only the in-frame ones, dropping some. This sample has about 76,000 clones; roughly 87% occur once, and the top ten carry over 25%. Sequences were obtained from peripheral blood. These receptor sequences come from a woman of 80 years or more with active or convalescent COVID-19.

This clone occurred once. The gene calls are TRBV5-6 and TRBJ1-4; 7 positions match TRBD1. The germline CDR1 and CDR2 sequences are SGHDT and YYEEEE. This CDR3 is 12 amino acids long. After removal of 4 bases from V and 7 bases from J, the junction contained 1 base not matched to a gene. The CDR3 DNA reads as TGTGCCAGCAGCCAGGGGGGTGAAAAACTGTTTTTT. It translates to CASSQGGEKLFF.

This clone was recorded only once. The chain employs TRBV27 and TRBJ2-5; possibly TRBD2 for D (5 bases). From germline, CDR1 is MNHEY and CDR2 SMNVEV (reference sequence). There are 15 residues in the CDR3. Between the trimmed V and J ends, which lost 5 bases and 5 bases, there was a span of 18 bases. The CDR3 sequence: CASSPSGSRAETQYF. The CDR3 coding sequence is TGTGCCAGCAGTCCCTCGGGGAGTAGGGCGGAGACCCAGTACTTC.

The chain is built from TRBV27 and TRBJ1-4, with D perhaps TRBD1 (5 bases). CDR1 MNHEY and CDR2 SMNVEV come from the germline V gene (reference sequence). Trimming shortened V by 4 bases and J by 4 bases, and 13 bases separated the two germline ends. The CDR3 is made up of 15 amino acids. Written as DNA, the CDR3 is TGTGCCAGCAGTTCTGGACACGCCTATAATGAAAAACTGTTTTTT. Its protein product is CASSSGHAYNEKLFF.

The chain uses TRBV11-2 and TRBJ1-2; D is unresolved. The CDR3 totals 14 residues. Trimming took off 0 bases at V and 4 bases at J, with 9 bases between the two ends. From germline, CDR1 is SGHAT and CDR2 FQNNGV. CDR3 loop: CASSLDPVAYGYTF. In DNA, the CDR3 is TGTGCCAGCAGCTTAGATCCGGTTGCCTATGGCTACACCTTC.

This chain links TRBV19 with TRBJ1-5, with a tentative D call TRBD1 (6 bases). V lost 4 bases, J lost 0 bases, and 10 bases lay in between. CDR1 is LNHDA, CDR2 SQIVND, per germline (reference sequence). This CDR3 comprises 15 residues. This CDR3 reads CASSRGTSSNQPQHF. The CDR3 coding sequence is TGTGCCAGTAGTAGAGGGACATCTAGCAATCAGCCCCAGCATTTT.

The chain links TRBV18 to TRBJ2-5; perhaps TRBD2 as D (5 bases). The V end lost 5 bases, the J end lost 2 bases, and 9 bases lay between the germline ends. Germline assignment: CDR1 KGHSH and CDR2 LQKENI. The CDR3 is made up of 13 amino acids. CDR3 in DNA: TGTGCCAGCTCAGCGGACTTACAAGAGACCCAGTACTTC. Translation gives CASSADLQETQYF.

The chain employs TRBV5-6 and TRBJ2-1; 8 nucleotides line up with TRBD1. This CDR3 has 16 amino acids. V dropped 0 bases and J dropped 3; count of bases not matched to a gene: 5. Germline loops: CDR1 SGHDT, CDR2 YYEEEE. CDR3 in DNA: TGTGCCAGCAGCTTGGTGGCGACAGGGGTCTACAATGAGCAGTTCTTC. Translation: CASSLVATGVYNEQFF.

This clone was recorded only once. V usage is TRBV5-8 and J usage is TRBJ2-5; 10 bases line up with TRBD2. In germline, CDR1 is SGHTS, CDR2 YDEGEE. V trimming: 2 bases; J trimming: 2 bases; junction bases outside the gene matches: 3. This CDR3 region has 15 residues. CDR3 coding DNA: TGTGCCAGCAGCTTTGGAGCGGGGGGGCAAGAGACCCAGTACTTC. Translating gives CASSFGAGGQETQYF.

The chain is built from TRBV24-1 and TRBJ2-7, with 11 bases fitting TRBD1. Trimming cost V 3 bases and J 7 bases; bases outside gene matches: 7. Germline-derived CDR1 and CDR2 are KGHDR and SFDVKD. This CDR3 has 15 amino acids. This chain's CDR3 is CATSDRTGGNDEQYF. The CDR3, as DNA: TGTGCCACCAGTGATCGGACAGGGGGCAATGATGAGCAGTACTTC.

The chain links TRBV3-1 (or the pseudogene TRBV3-2) to TRBJ1-1; a weak D match, TRBD1 (6 bases). V was pared by 4 bases and J by 3 bases, with 9 bases between. This CDR3 contains 13 residues. Germline V gene lookup returns CDR1 LGHDT and CDR2 YNNKEL (reference sequence). CDR3 bases: TGTGCCAGCAGCCCAGACAGGTACACTGAAGCTTTCTTT. It specifies CASSPDRYTEAFF.

The genes are TRBV9 and TRBJ1-6, with 10 bases lining up with TRBD1. Losses at the gene ends were 2 bases for V and 10 bases for J; bases not matched to a gene: 6. The CDR3 runs to 15 residues. Germline loops: CDR1 SGDLS, CDR2 YYNGEE. CDR3 nucleotides: TGTGCCAGCAGCGTCTCGGACAGGGGGAGATCACCCCTCCACTTT. Translated: CASSVSDRGRSPLHF.

This chain joins TRBV4-3 and TRBJ2-7; the match to TRBD1 covers 9 bases. The CDR3 totals 15 residues. The germline gives CDR1 LGHNA, CDR2 YSLEER. The ends lost 0 bases at V and 5 bases at J; junction bases unmatched: 5. The CDR3 sequence is CASSQEGTGFDEQYF. The CDR3 DNA sequence: TGCGCCAGCAGCCAAGAGGGGACAGGGTTCGACGAGCAGTACTTC.

The V and J genes are TRBV14 and TRBJ1-4; D is uncertain. Germline values: CDR1 SGHDN, CDR2 FVKESK. The CDR3 runs to 12 residues. Trimming removed 1 base at V and 6 bases at J, with 3 bases between. In nucleotides, the CDR3 is TGTGCCAGCAGCCAAGTCGATGAAAAACTGTTTTTT. It specifies CASSQVDEKLFF.

The chain carries TRBV14 and TRBJ1-1; 9 nucleotides align to TRBD1. The germline gives CDR1 SGHDN, CDR2 FVKESK. This CDR3 comprises 15 residues. Trimming took 4 bases from V and 6 from J; bases not matched to a gene: 9. The CDR3 protein is CASSLLGQGDAEAFF. The CDR3 nucleotides are TGTGCCAGCAGCCTCTTGGGACAGGGTGATGCTGAAGCTTTCTTT.

This clone was counted only a few times. V gene TRBV6-5 combines with J gene TRBJ1-3; D is uncertain. Between the trimmed V and J ends, which lost 6 bases and 10 bases, there was a span of 16 bases. Germline CDR1 is MNHEY and CDR2 is SVGAGI. The CDR3 is made up of 13 amino acids. In nucleotides, the CDR3 is TGTGCCAGCAGGGCCCCCGATCCCAGGACCATATATTTT. It is translated as CASRAPDPRTIYF.

This clone was picked up a small number of times. The rearrangement joins TRBV27 to TRBJ1-2; TRBD1 aligns across 9 bases. The CDR3 runs 14 residues. Trimming cost V 6 bases and J 4 bases; bases outside gene matches: 6. Germline lookup yields CDR1 MNHEY and CDR2 SMNVEV (reference sequence). DNA for the CDR3: TGTGCCAGCAGCGCAGGGGACAGGGTCTATGGCTACACCTTC. Translation gives CASSAGDRVYGYTF.

Regarding this clone: The sample holds other DNA sequences that translate to the same CDR3. The J gene is TRBJ2-2, the V gene TRBV7-2; D is undetermined. The ends were cut back, 3 bases at V and 1 base at J, with 6 bases in the middle. The V gene's germline CDR1 is SGHTA and CDR2 FQGNSA. This CDR3 contains 14 residues. This CDR3 reads CASSFGRNTGELFF. In DNA, the CDR3 is TGTGCCAGCAGCTTTGGGCGGAACACCGGGGAGCTGTTTTTT.

The rearrangement links TRBV28 to TRBJ2-3, with 10 bases fitting TRBD2. Germline V gene data show CDR1 as MDHEN and CDR2 as SYDVKM. Unmatched junction bases numbered 7, after V lost 10 bases and J lost 3 bases. This CDR3 region has 14 residues. CDR3 nucleotide sequence: TGTGCCACACTACCGGGACTAGCGACAGATACGCAGTATTTT. This encodes CATLPGLATDTQYF.

This clone rates as medium-sized (0.01 to 0.1%). The rearrangement links TRBV19 to TRBJ2-2, with TRBD1 identical over 7 bases. Germline V gives CDR1 LNHDA, CDR2 SQIVND (reference sequence). The junction had 1 base not matched to a gene; V was cut back by 6 bases and J by 0 bases. This CDR3 comprises 14 residues. The CDR3 DNA reads TGTGCCAGTAGGGACAGGACGAACACCGGGGAGCTGTTTTTT. It encodes CASRDRTNTGELFF. Complete variable domain (other parts from reference TRBV19 and TRBJ2-2): DGGITQSPKYLFRKEGQNVTLSCEQNLNHDAMYWYRQDPGQGLRLIYYSQIVNDFQKGDIAEGYSVSREKKESFPLTVTSAQKNPTAFYLCASRDRTNTGELFFGEGSRLTVL.

This clone appeared once. The chain carries TRBV19 and TRBJ2-2, with D possibly TRBD1 on 5 matching bases. Trimming pared 1 base from V and 4 bases from J, leaving 7 bases between. The CDR3 runs 14 residues. Germline V gene lookup returns CDR1 LNHDA and CDR2 SQIVND (reference sequence). The CDR3 protein is CASSIADSTGELFF. CDR3 DNA sequence: TGTGCCAGTAGTATAGCAGACAGCACCGGGGAGCTGTTTTTT.

This clone was recorded only once. The chain uses TRBV7-9 and TRBJ2-7; no clear D. The germline CDR1 and CDR2 sequences are SEHNR and FQNEAQ (reference sequence). The length of the CDR3 is 14 residues. Trimming took 1 base from V and 0 from J, leaving 7 bases between them. The CDR3 is CASSLDHTSYEQYF. The CDR3 nucleotides read TGTGCCAGCAGCTTAGATCACACCTCCTACGAGCAGTACTTC.

The rearrangement uses TRBV7-9 and TRBJ2-5; a weak D match, TRBD1 (5 bases). The germline V gene encodes CDR1 SEHNR and CDR2 FQNEAQ (reference sequence). Trimming took 4 bases from V and 5 from J, leaving 20 bases between them. The CDR3 runs to 16 residues. The CDR3 reads CASSSQGGWSSETQYF. The CDR3 DNA sequence: TGTGCCAGCAGCTCGCAGGGTGGGTGGTCATCGGAGACCCAGTACTTC.

This chain joins TRBV4-3 and TRBJ2-3, with 8 bases matching TRBD2. The CDR3 is 16 amino acids. Germline V lookup: CDR1 LGHNA, CDR2 YSLEER. J lost 2 bases, V lost 1 base, and 5 bases had no gene match. The CDR3 sequence is CASSQAGGGYTDTQYF. DNA of the CDR3: TGCGCCAGCAGCCAAGCGGGCGGGGGGTACACAGATACGCAGTATTTT.

V usage is TRBV7-2 and J usage is TRBJ1-2; D gene unclear. The germline V and J ends were trimmed by 1 base and 5 bases, with 11 bases remaining between them. Looked up from germline, CDR1 is SGHTA and CDR2 is FQGNSA. The CDR3 totals 14 residues. CDR3 protein: CASSLEGVYYGYTF. The DNA for the CDR3 is TGTGCCAGCAGCTTAGAAGGAGTCTATTATGGCTACACCTTC.

V usage is TRBV29-1 and J usage is TRBJ2-5; D remains unclear. The germline gives CDR1 SQVTM, CDR2 ANQGSEA. V lost 4 bases and J lost 2, with 14 bases in between. The CDR3 has 14 amino acids. CDR3 DNA: TGCAGCGTTGCAGGAACAGCTACTCAAGAGACCCAGTACTTC. This encodes CSVAGTATQETQYF.

V gene TRBV2 combines with J gene TRBJ1-6, with D possibly matching TRBD1 (6 bases). Trimming took 6 bases from V and 10 from J, leaving 28 bases between them. Germline lookup yields CDR1 SNHLY and CDR2 FYNNEI. The CDR3 loop spans 18 amino acids. The CDR3 DNA follows: TGTGCCAGCAGGAGCCCACTTGGACAGCAAAGGCTTGGGTCACCCCTCCACTTT. Protein product: CASRSPLGQQRLGSPLHF.

The V gene is TRBV6-5, the J gene TRBJ1-2, with TRBD1 matching over 7 bases. The CDR3 covers 12 residues. V was pared by 7 bases and J by 8 bases, with 7 bases of the junction left unmatched. CDR1 is MNHEY and CDR2 is SVGAGI in the germline V gene. The CDR3 nucleotides are TGTGCCAGCACCAGACAGGGAAGAGGCTACACCTTC. Amino acid sequence: CASTRQGRGYTF.

The rearrangement links TRBV21-1 to TRBJ1-3; no check of the table's D call, TRBD1, against the DNA was made. TRBV21-1 is a listed pseudogene. CDR3 length equals 19 residues. The CDR3: CASRGEGLNDRGLIYTIYF. The CDR3, as DNA: TGTGCCAGCAGGGGGGAGGGTCTTAACGACAGGGGGTTAATTTACACCATATATTTT.